A selection of T cell receptor beta chains follows, all from one sample in a study of T cells in Graves' hyperthyroidism and ophthalmopathy. TCRdb independently ran MiXCR on the multiplex PCR reads; one entry per CDR3 protein. The data show around 540,000 distinct CDR3 sequences, around 16% seen once. Material: blood. Receptors were obtained from a woman aged 25-40 years with Graves' ophthalmopathy. The CDR3 runs from the conserved cysteine through the conserved F or W. Clone sizes are given selectively: once, few, many, or a class where the clone is expanded.

many TRBV5-1 CASSLDSHGQETQYF
. TRBV6-1 CASRPLAGANTGELFF
few TRBV4-1 CASSQTEGETQYF
many TRBV6-1 CASSAQGHAEQFF
many TRBV4-2 CASSQEGLSSYNEQFF
few TRBV15 CATRVVAEAFF
. TRBV5-5 CASSFVPGNYEQYF
many TRBV5-1 CASSLVGREVAEQYF
. TRBV30 CAWMGGGQPNF
. TRBV24-1 CATSDFIHGGDTQYF
few TRBV3-1 CASGLSLDTQYF
many TRBV2 CASSEPSVTGELFF
few TRBV20-1 CSARQGGEKLFF
. TRBV28 CASSKTGVNEKLFF
few TRBV6-1 CASSDGQGEDTQYF
. TRBV24-1 CATSDTRQGNYGYTF
many TRBV12-3/TRBV12-4 CASSFGGKSNQPQHF
. TRBV10-3 CAISYGLADTQYF
. TRBV6-2/TRBV6-3 CASSSWGGPPYEQYF
. TRBV29-1 CSASSGEDYEQYF
many TRBV20-1 CSAPLAGISYEQYF
. TRBV7-6 CASSEFVTSGRAYEQYF
many TRBV5-1 CASSLEGTGDGYTF
few TRBV29-1 CSVGLPSGYNEQFF
. TRBV28 CASVKRQGYGYTF
many TRBV28 CASSLSGMETQYF
many TRBV30 CAGQWQGGSPLHF
. TRBV30 CAWSFRDEQYF
few TRBV28 CASSLEGKYSSYEQYF
many TRBV11-2 CASSLVFLGGDEQFF
. TRBV14 CASSSGLLLYNEQFF
many TRBV11-2 CASSFTGIADTEAFF
many TRBV20-1 CSADTGLAGGSGNEQFF
. TRBV15 CATSVPGGSSYEQYF
few TRBV4-3 CASSQGTSGRAGEQFF
many TRBV6-1 CASSRSGELFF
many TRBV7-7 CASSRDRTGTGELFF
few TRBV6-2/TRBV6-3 CASSYVGTSGKILNEQFF
few TRBV5-8 CASSFSPDRTQYF
. TRBV27 CASSLFLGGSYEQYF
. TRBV7-2 CASSFRDRYYEQYF
many TRBV2 CASSVQTEAFF
few TRBV19 CASSIGGTRTSGANVLTF
few TRBV7-8 CASSRQEGGETQYF
many TRBV3-1 CASSRRGIQDKDTQYF